Listed here is a single T cell receptor beta chain. These data come from a study of sequential checkpoint blockade in melanoma. Study in general: Randomization was 1:1 between first-line nivolumab→ipilimumab and ipilimumab→nivolumab.

The germline V and J ends were trimmed by 2 bases and 3 bases, with 17 bases remaining between them. The CDR3 spans 17 residues. Germline CDR1 LGHNA, CDR2 YSLEER. Produced via immunoSEQ multiplex PCR; TCRdb's table is partial and in-frame only. Among 40,000 or so clones listed, 86% were seen once. Treatment in this sample: randomized to nivolumab then ipilimumab (arm A) or the reverse (arm B). No patient had prior DNA-damaging chemotherapy. PBMC sorting kept live CD3+CD8+ cells without CD19 or CD56. This receptor was identified in a human donor with melanoma. The material was CD8+ T cells sorted from blood (inferred from file names), obtained from a patient given nivolumab and ipilimumab in sequence. The chain joins TRBV4-3 to TRBJ2-1; a possible D gene is TRBD1 (5 bases). As DNA, the CDR3 is TGCGCCAGCAGCCAAACGCTAAGGTTGGGGCTCTACAATGAGCAGTTCTTC. This encodes CASSQTLRLGLYNEQFF.